Listed below are T cell receptor beta chains from one sample, sequenced in a study of technical replicates of blood from a few donors. TCRdb keeps only in-frame clones here, not all; method: immunoSEQ multiplex PCR. The table includes 76,000 or so clones, roughly nine tenths detected once. The sequenced sample was T cells isolated from PBMCs. Receptors were obtained from a human donor in good health. Both conserved end residues are part of each CDR3.

V gene	CDR3 protein
TRBV27	CASSFLGSVSETQYF
TRBV28	CASSRIGVIARGYEQYF
TRBV5-1	CASSLGDSLYGYTF
TRBV5-6	CASSGWTLTRSRTDTQYF
TRBV27	CASSHYGHRDTLNTGELFF
TRBV6-5	CASSYSIDTSGELFF
TRBV15	CATSRDSLETQYF
TRBV19	CASRGELTNRGHYGYTF
TRBV2	CASRAETRDRIDF
TRBV11-2	CASRSSGVDGYTF